The 20 T cell receptor beta chains listed next were all sequenced from one sample in a study of beta chain features in type 1 diabetes. Study conclusions and caveats: Type 1 diabetes patients had moderately but significantly shorter TCRB CDR3s in all four CD4+ subsets.

Their cognate antigens are unknown. Reverse transcription of all isolated RNA meant that expressed TCRB transcripts were sequenced. The method was immunoSEQ multiplex PCR; TCRdb's version includes in-frame clones alone and lacks a portion of them. The table shows tens of thousands of clones, with around 49% occurring only once. The sequencing input was central memory CD4+ T cells from blood. The receptors were sampled from a man between 25 and 39 years old with type 1 diabetes.

The V gene is TRBV5-1, the J gene TRBJ2-5; TRBD2 matches 9 bases. CDR1 is SGHRS, CDR2 YFSETQ, per germline. The CDR3 runs 15 residues. With V trimmed by 6 bases and J by 3 bases, 9 bases remained unmatched. The CDR3 DNA follows: TGCGCCAGCATGGTAGCGGGAGAAGGGGAAGAGACCCAGTACTTC. As protein: CASMVAGEGEETQYF.

J is TRBJ2-1 and V is TRBV5-1; 10 positions agree with TRBD2. The CDR3 is 15 residues long. V dropped 1 base and J dropped 5; count of bases not matched to a gene: 3. In germline, CDR1 is SGHRS, CDR2 YFSETQ. The CDR3 loop reads CASSLTSGMDNEQFF. CDR3 DNA: TGCGCCAGCAGCTTGACTAGCGGGATGGACAATGAGCAGTTCTTC.

J is TRBJ2-7 and V is TRBV2, with 7 bases fitting TRBD1. The germline gives CDR1 SNHLY, CDR2 FYNNEI. Germline trimming cut 7 bases from V and 2 bases from J; bases unmatched to any gene: 5. This CDR3 spans 13 amino acids. The CDR3, as DNA: TGTGCCAGCAAGGGGACAGTTGCCTACGAGCAGTACTTC. Its protein product is CASKGTVAYEQYF.

This clone came up a few times. The rearrangement joins TRBV7-2 to TRBJ2-1; TRBD2 aligns across 13 bases. Germline loops: CDR1 SGHTA, CDR2 FQGNSA. The CDR3 totals 14 residues. V shed 4 bases and J 9 bases; nucleotides not matched to a gene: 3. The CDR3 coding sequence is TGTGCCAGCAGCTCGACTAGCGGGGGGTTTGAGCAGTTCTTC. Its protein product is CASSSTSGGFEQFF.

This chain links TRBV29-1 with TRBJ1-2; no reliable D call. Germline assignment: CDR1 SQVTM and CDR2 ANQGSEA. Trimming took 7 bases from V and 6 from J, leaving 21 bases between them. CDR3 size: 14 residues. The CDR3: CSGKKDGLKNGYTF. CDR3 DNA: TGCAGCGGAAAAAAGGACGGACTGAAGAATGGCTACACCTTC.

The chain is built from TRBV7-9 and TRBJ1-1; TRBD1 matches at 9 bases. V was clipped by 3 bases and J by 4 bases; unmatched bases: 6. CDR1 is SEHNR, CDR2 FQNEAQ, per germline (reference sequence). The CDR3 is 15 residues long. CDR3 sequence reads: CASSLRDRVGTEAFF. CDR3 nucleotide sequence: TGTGCCAGCAGCTTGCGGGACAGGGTTGGCACTGAAGCTTTCTTT.

This clone was detected a few times. V and J are TRBV5-1 and TRBJ2-1; TRBD1 agrees at 8 bases. From germline, CDR1 is SGHRS and CDR2 YFSETQ. This CDR3 comprises 14 residues. Trimming cost V 5 bases and J 5 bases; bases outside gene matches: 6. The CDR3 DNA is TGCGCCAGCAGAGACAGGGGTGGAAACAATGAGCAGTTCTTC. Protein sequence: CASRDRGGNNEQFF.

This clone was found once. The genes are TRBV7-2 and TRBJ2-7; D not resolved. V lost 2 bases, J lost 3 bases, and 11 bases lay in between. Per germline, CDR1 SGHTA and CDR2 FQGNSA. The CDR3 is 14 residues long. CDR3 loop: CASSLQRSVYEQYF. CDR3 DNA: TGTGCCAGCAGCTTACAGCGATCAGTCTACGAGCAGTACTTC.

The chain employs TRBV19 and TRBJ2-7, with D possibly TRBD1 on 6 matching bases. V lost 3 bases, J lost 6 bases, and 15 bases lay in between. Germline assignment: CDR1 LNHDA and CDR2 SQIVND (reference sequence). The CDR3 covers 14 residues. CDR3 sequence reads: CASSMNRDFSEQYF. The CDR3 nucleotides are TGTGCCAGTAGTATGAACAGGGATTTCTCCGAGCAGTACTTC.

The chain recombines TRBV7-9 with TRBJ2-5; 7 bases align to TRBD2. With 0 bases clipped from V and 8 bases from J, the junction kept 12 bases outside the gene matches. The CDR3 contains 16 residues. The V gene's germline CDR1 is SEHNR and CDR2 FQNEAQ (reference sequence). CDR3 residues: CASSLALGGDSFTQYF. For the CDR3, the DNA is TGTGCCAGCAGCTTAGCCCTTGGGGGGGATTCGTTCACCCAGTACTTC.

This clone was seen just once. This sequence joins TRBV21-1 and TRBJ1-3; the table's D call of TRBD1 was not tested on the DNA. TRBV21-1 is tagged as a pseudogene. CDR3 length equals 14 residues. CDR3 DNA: TGTGCCAGCAGCAAAGGGGGACAGGGAAACACCATATATTTT. The encoded protein is CASSKGGQGNTIYF.

V gene TRBV7-8 combines with J gene TRBJ2-1; 10 positions match TRBD2. The V gene's germline CDR1 is SGHVS and CDR2 FQNEAQ. Trimming took 4 bases from V and 2 from J; bases not matched to a gene: 8. The CDR3 is 17 amino acids. CDR3 coding DNA: TGTGCCAGCAGCTGGGGCCTAGCGGGGGCCCCCTACAATGAGCAGTTCTTC. As protein: CASSWGLAGAPYNEQFF.

CDR3 nucleotides: TGTGCCAGCAACAGCAGGGGCGCTGGGGCCAACGTCCTGACTTTC. Protein sequence: CASNSRGAGANVLTF. The rearrangement joins TRBV6-1 to TRBJ2-6; possible D gene TRBD1, 6 bases. Germline CDR1 MNHNS, CDR2 SASEGT. The CDR3 runs 15 residues. Trimming took 7 bases from V and 2 from J, leaving 12 bases between them.

The chain carries TRBV7-9 and TRBJ2-3; D might be TRBD2 (5 bases). The CDR3 spans 14 residues. Trimming took off 3 bases at V and 6 bases at J, with 13 bases between the two ends. From germline, CDR1 is SEHNR and CDR2 FQNEAQ (reference sequence). CDR3 region: CASSFGDLTDTQYF. In nucleotides, the CDR3 is TGTGCCAGCAGCTTCGGGGATCTGACCGATACGCAGTATTTT.

This chain connects TRBV19 to TRBJ2-4; D is possibly TRBD2 (6 bases). V lost 4 bases and J lost 6, with 16 bases in between. The CDR3 sequence is 15 residues long. Germline CDR1 reads LNHDA; CDR2 reads SQIVND (reference sequence). This CDR3 is CASSTPGGPPNIQYF. The CDR3 region has the DNA TGTGCCAGTAGTACCCCAGGAGGGCCCCCAAACATTCAGTACTTC.

This clone was counted once. This rearrangement joins TRBV7-9 to TRBJ2-7; a weak D match, TRBD2 (7 bases). The V gene lost 5 bases and the J gene lost 4 bases, with 12 bases spanning the gap. The V gene's germline CDR1 is SEHNR and CDR2 FQNEAQ (reference sequence). The CDR3 is made up of 13 amino acids. Written as DNA, the CDR3 is TGTGCCAGCAGCCCCCGGGGGGCTTACGAGCAGTACTTC. This codes for CASSPRGAYEQYF.

This chain links TRBV6-6 with TRBJ2-3, with 7 bases that match TRBD2. Germline CDR1 and CDR2: MNHNY and SVGAGI (reference sequence). The CDR3 is made up of 15 amino acids. V was pared by 4 bases and J by 4 bases, with 8 bases of the junction left unmatched. The CDR3 spells CASSSRTGGADTQYF. The CDR3 nucleotides are TGTGCCAGCAGTTCAAGGACGGGGGGAGCAGATACGCAGTATTTT.

There are a few counts of this clone. The V call is TRBV14, the J call TRBJ2-3; 10 bases agree with TRBD2. The germline V gene encodes CDR1 SGHDN and CDR2 FVKESK. The J segment lost 6 bases and the V segment lost 4 bases, leaving 1 base of the junction unmatched. This CDR3 is 13 amino acids long. CDR3 sequence: CASSPAGGDTQYF. The CDR3 DNA sequence: TGTGCCAGCAGCCCAGCGGGGGGGGATACGCAGTATTTT.

The rearrangement joins TRBV7-2 to TRBJ2-3, with a weak D call TRBD2 (6 bases). V lost 5 bases, J lost 0 bases, and 15 bases lay in between. The CDR3 contains 16 residues. The V gene's germline CDR1 is SGHTA and CDR2 FQGNSA. This CDR3 reads CASSPRDSKSTDTQYF. Written as DNA, the CDR3 is TGTGCCAGCAGCCCCCGGGACTCCAAGAGCACAGATACGCAGTATTTT. The whole variable domain, remainder taken from reference TRBV7-2 and TRBJ2-3, is GAGVSQSPSNKVTEKGKDVELRCDPISGHTALYWYRQSLGQGLEFLIYFQGNSAPDKSGLPSDRFSAERTGGSVSTLTIQRTQQEDSAVYLCASSPRDSKSTDTQYFGPGTRLTVL.

The rearrangement uses TRBV5-4 and TRBJ2-2; TRBD2 agrees at 11 bases. Trimming cost V 0 bases and J 1 base; bases outside gene matches: 5. Germline CDR1 is SGHNT and CDR2 is YYREEE (reference sequence). The CDR3 runs 18 residues. The CDR3 bases are TGTGCCAGCAGCTTGGGACTAGCGGGGCTAGGGAACACCGGGGAGCTGTTTTTT. It is translated as CASSLGLAGLGNTGELFF.